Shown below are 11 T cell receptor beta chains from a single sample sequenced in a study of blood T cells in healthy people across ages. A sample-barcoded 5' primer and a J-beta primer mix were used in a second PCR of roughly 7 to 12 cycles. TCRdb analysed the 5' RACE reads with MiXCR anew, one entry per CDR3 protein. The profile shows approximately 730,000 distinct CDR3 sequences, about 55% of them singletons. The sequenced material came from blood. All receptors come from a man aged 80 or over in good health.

The CDR3, as DNA: TGTGCCAGCAGCGTAAGCGGGAACAATGAGCAGTTCTTC. Amino acids: CASSVSGNNEQFF. The chain uses TRBV3-1 and TRBJ2-1, with TRBD2 identical over 7 bases. The CDR3 consists of 13 residues. V dropped 5 bases and J dropped 5; count of bases not matched to a gene: 3. CDR1 is LGHDT and CDR2 is YNNKEL in the germline V gene (reference sequence).

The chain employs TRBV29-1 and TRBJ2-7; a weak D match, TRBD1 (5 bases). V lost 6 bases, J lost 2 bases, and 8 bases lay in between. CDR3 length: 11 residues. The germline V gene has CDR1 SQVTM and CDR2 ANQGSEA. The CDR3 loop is CSVRVAYEQYF. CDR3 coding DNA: TGCAGCGTCAGGGTTGCCTACGAGCAGTACTTC.

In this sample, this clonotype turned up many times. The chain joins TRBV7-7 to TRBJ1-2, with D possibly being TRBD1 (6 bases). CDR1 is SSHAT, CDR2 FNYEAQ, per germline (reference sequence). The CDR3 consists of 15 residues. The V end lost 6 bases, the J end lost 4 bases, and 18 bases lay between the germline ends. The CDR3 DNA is TGTGCCAGCAGAGGGATCATCAGGGGAGGCTATGGCTACACCTTC. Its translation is CASRGIIRGGYGYTF.

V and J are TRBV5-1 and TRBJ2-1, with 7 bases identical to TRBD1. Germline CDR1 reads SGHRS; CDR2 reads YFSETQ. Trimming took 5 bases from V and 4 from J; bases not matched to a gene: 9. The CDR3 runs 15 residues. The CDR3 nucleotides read TGCGCCAGCAGAGAGGGGACAGCCTCATACAATGAGCAGTTCTTC. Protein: CASREGTASYNEQFF.

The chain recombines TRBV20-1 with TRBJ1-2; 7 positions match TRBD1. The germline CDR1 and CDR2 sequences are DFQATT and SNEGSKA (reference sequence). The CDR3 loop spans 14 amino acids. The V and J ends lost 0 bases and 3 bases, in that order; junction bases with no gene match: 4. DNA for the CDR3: TGCAGTGCTAGAGATGATGGACAGGACTATGGCTACACCTTC. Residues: CSARDDGQDYGYTF.

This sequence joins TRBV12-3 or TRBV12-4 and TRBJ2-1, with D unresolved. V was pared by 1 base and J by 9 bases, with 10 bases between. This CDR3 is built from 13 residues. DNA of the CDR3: TGTGCCAGCAGTTTAGTGCTCCGCAGTGAGCAGTTCTTC. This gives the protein CASSLVLRSEQFF.

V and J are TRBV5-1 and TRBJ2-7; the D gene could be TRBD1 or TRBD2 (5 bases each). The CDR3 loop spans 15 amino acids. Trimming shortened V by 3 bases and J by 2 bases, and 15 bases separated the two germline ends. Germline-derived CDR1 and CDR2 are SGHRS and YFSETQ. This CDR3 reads CASSSSVRDPYEQYF. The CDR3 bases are TGCGCCAGCAGCTCGTCCGTACGGGACCCCTACGAGCAGTACTTC.

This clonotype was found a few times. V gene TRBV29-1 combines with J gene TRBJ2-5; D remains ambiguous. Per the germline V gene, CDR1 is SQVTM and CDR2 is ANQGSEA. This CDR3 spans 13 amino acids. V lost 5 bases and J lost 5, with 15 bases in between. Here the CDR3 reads CSVSSPSGETQYF. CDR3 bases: TGCAGCGTTTCCAGTCCCAGTGGGGAGACCCAGTACTTC. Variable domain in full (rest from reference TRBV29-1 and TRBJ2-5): SAVISQKPSRDICQRGTSLTIQCQVDSQVTMMFWYRQQPGQSLTLIATANQGSEATYESGFVIDKFPISRPNLTFSTLTVSNMSPEDSSIYLCSVSSPSGETQYFGPGTRLLVL.

CDR3 sequence: CASSLGAGGVSNEQFF. The DNA for the CDR3 is TGTGCCAGCAGCTTAGGGGCGGGAGGAGTTTCAAATGAGCAGTTCTTC. The V and J genes are TRBV7-9 and TRBJ2-1, with 8 bases matching TRBD2. V was pared by 1 base and J by 7 bases, with 9 bases of the junction left unmatched. Per the germline V gene, CDR1 is SEHNR and CDR2 is FQNEAQ (reference sequence). The CDR3 length is 16 residues.

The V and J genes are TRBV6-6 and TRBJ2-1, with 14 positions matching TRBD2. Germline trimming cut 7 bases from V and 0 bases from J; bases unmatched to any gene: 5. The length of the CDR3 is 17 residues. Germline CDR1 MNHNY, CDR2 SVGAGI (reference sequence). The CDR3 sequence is CASTRLAGGISYNEQFF. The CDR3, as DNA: TGTGCCAGCACCCGACTAGCGGGAGGGATCTCCTACAATGAGCAGTTCTTC.

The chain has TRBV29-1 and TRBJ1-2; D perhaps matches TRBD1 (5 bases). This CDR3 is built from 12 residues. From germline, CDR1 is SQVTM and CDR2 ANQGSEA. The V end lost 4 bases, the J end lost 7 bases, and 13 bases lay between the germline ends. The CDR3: CSVGQGSGGYTF. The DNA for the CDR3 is TGCAGCGTTGGCCAGGGCTCCGGTGGCTACACCTTC.